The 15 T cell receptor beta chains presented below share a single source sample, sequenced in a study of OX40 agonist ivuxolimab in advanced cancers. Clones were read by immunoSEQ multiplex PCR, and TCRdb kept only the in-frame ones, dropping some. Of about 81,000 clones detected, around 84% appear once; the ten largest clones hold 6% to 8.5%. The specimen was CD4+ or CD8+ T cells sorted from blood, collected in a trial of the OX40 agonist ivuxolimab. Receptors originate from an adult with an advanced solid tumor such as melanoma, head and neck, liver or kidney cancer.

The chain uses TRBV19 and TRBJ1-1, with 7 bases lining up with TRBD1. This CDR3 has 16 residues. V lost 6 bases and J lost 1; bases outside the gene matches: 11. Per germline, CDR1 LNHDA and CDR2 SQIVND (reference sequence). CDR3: CASRDTGDRPNTEAFF. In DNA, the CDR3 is TGTGCCAGTAGGGACACAGGGGATAGGCCGAACACTGAAGCTTTCTTT.

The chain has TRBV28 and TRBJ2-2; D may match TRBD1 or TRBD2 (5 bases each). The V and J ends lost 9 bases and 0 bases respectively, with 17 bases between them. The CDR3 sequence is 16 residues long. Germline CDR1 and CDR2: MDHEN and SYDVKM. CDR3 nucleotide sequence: TGTGCCAGTAGCGTACCCGGGGCGGCGAACACCGGGGAGCTGTTTTTT. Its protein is CASSVPGAANTGELFF.

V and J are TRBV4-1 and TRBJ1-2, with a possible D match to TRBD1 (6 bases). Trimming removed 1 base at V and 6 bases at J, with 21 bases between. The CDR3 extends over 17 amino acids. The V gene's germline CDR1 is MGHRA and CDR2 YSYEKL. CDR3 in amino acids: CASSQVGSRRGTHGYTF. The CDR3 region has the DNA TGCGCCAGCAGCCAAGTGGGGTCGCGCAGGGGTACCCATGGCTACACCTTC.

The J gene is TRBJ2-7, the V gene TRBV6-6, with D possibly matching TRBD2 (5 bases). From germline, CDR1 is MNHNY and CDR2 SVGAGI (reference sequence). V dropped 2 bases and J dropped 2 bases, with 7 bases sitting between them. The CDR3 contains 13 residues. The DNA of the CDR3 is TGTGCCAGCAGTTACCGGGAAACCTACGAGCAGTACTTC. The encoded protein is CASSYRETYEQYF.

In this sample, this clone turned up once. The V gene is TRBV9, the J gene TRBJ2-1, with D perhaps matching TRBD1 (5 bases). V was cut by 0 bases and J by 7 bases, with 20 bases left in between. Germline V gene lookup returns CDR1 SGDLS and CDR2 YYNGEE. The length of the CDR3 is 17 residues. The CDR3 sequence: CASSVDRLSQRGNEQFF. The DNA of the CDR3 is TGTGCCAGCAGCGTAGATCGGCTTTCGCAAAGGGGTAATGAGCAGTTCTTC.

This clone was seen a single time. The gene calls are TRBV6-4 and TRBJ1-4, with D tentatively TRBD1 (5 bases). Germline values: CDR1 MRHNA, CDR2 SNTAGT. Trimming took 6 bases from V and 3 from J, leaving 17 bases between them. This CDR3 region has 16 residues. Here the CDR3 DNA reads TGTGCCAGCAGGGGGGACCTCCCACCGCCTAATGAAAAACTGTTTTTT. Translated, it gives CASRGDLPPPNEKLFF.

For the CDR3, the DNA is TGTGCCAGCAGTGAACAGGGTCTAGGGTCCTACAATGAGCAGTTCTTC. Translation: CASSEQGLGSYNEQFF. J is TRBJ2-1 and V is TRBV6-1; perhaps TRBD1 as D (5 bases). V shed 2 bases and J shed 1 base, with 12 bases lying between them. The CDR3 contains 16 residues. Germline assignment: CDR1 MNHNS and CDR2 SASEGT.

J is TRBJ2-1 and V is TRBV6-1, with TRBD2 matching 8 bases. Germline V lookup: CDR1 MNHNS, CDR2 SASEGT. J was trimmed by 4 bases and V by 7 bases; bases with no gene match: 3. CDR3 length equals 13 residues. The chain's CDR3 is CASTGTSYNEQFF. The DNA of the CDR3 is TGTGCCAGCACCGGGACTAGTTACAATGAGCAGTTCTTC.

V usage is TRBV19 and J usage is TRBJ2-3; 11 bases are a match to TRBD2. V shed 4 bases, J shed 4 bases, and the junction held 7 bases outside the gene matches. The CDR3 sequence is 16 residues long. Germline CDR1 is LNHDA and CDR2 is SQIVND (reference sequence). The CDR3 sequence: CASSTGLAALADTQYF. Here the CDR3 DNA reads TGTGCCAGTAGTACGGGACTAGCGGCGCTCGCAGATACGCAGTATTTT.

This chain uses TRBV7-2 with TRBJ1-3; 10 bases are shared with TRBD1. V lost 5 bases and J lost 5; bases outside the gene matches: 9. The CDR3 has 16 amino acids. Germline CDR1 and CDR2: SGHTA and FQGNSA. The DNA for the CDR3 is TGTGCCAGCAGCCCTCCGAGGACAGGGGGGAGAAACACCATATATTTT. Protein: CASSPPRTGGRNTIYF.

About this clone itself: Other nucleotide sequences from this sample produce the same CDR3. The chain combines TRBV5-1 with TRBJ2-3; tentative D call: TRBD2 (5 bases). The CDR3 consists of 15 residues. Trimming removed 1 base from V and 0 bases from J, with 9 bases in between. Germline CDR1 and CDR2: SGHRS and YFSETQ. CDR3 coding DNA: TGCGCCAGCAGCTTGCAACGGGGAAGCACAGATACGCAGTATTTT. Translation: CASSLQRGSTDTQYF.

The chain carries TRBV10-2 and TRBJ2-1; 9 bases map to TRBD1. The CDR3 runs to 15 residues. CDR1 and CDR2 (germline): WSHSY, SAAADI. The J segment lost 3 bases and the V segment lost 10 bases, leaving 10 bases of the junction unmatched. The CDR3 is CAIRGDRVFYNEQFF. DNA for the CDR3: TGCGCCATCCGTGGGGACAGGGTTTTCTACAATGAGCAGTTCTTC.

The CDR3 reads CASSPPGYEQYV. The DNA of the CDR3 is TGTGCCAGCAGTCCCCCGGGCTACGAGCAGTACGTC. This chain uses TRBV28 with TRBJ2-7, with unresolved D. The CDR3 has 12 residues. Looked up from germline, CDR1 is MDHEN and CDR2 is SYDVKM. V was trimmed by 5 bases and J by 3 bases, leaving 8 bases between them.

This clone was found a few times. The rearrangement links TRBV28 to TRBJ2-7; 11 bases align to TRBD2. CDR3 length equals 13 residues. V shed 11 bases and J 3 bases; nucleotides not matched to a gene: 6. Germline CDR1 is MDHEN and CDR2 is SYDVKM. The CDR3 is CAGRGTSGYEQYF. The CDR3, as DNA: TGTGCCGGCCGAGGGACTAGCGGCTACGAGCAGTACTTC.

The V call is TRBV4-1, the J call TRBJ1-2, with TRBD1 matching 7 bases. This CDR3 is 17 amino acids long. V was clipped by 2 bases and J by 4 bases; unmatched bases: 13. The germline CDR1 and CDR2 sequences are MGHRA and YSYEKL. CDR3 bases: TGCGCCAGCAGCCAACCTTGGGTAGGGGGCTCAAGCTATGGCTACACCTTC. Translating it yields CASSQPWVGGSSYGYTF.